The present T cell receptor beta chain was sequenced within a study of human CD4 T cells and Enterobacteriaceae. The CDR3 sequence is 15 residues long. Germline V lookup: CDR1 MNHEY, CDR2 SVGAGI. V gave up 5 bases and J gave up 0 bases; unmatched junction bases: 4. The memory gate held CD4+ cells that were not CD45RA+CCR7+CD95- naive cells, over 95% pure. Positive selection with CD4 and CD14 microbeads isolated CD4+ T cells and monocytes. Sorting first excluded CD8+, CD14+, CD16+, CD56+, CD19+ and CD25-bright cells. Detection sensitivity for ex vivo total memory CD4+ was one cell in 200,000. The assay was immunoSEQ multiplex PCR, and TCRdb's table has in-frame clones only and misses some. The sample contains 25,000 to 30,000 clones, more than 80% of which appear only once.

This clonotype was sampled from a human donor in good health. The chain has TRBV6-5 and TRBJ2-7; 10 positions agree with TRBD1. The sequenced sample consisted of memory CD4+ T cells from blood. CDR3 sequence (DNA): TGTGCCAGCAGTCATCGGGACAGGGGCTCCTACGAGCAGTACTTC. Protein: CASSHRDRGSYEQYF.